The sequence of this T cell receptor (beta chain) was determined in a study of CD8+CD57+ T cells in acquired aplastic anemia. The wider study: An average of 3.2 ug of DNA was obtained from sorted CD4+ and CD8+ cells.

Study outcomes and limitations: Patients and controls shared twenty-nine CD8+ CDR3 sequences, highly expressed in patients.

Concerning this clonotype: The antigen is unknown.

Profiles of TCR beta VDJ and CDR3 were generated from a genomic DNA template. TCRdb re-called the reads through MiXCR, storing one row per CDR3 protein. The sample includes 200,000 to 250,000 distinct CDR3 sequences, around 45% of them seen just once. The sequenced patients had an expansion of CD8+CD57+ cells seen by flow cytometry. Each patient had severe acquired aplastic anemia. This receptor was taken from a human donor with aplastic anemia. The specimen was sorted CD4+, CD8+, or CD8+CD57+ T cells (not recorded which) from PBMCs.

CDR3 sequence: CASSVTHVNTEAFF. DNA of the CDR3: TGTGCCAGCAGTGTGACCCACGTGAACACTGAAGCTTTCTTT. The chain couples TRBV6-1 to TRBJ1-1; no reliable D call. CDR1 and CDR2 (germline): MNHNS, SASEGT. The V end lost 4 bases, the J end lost 0 bases, and 9 bases lay between the germline ends. This CDR3 region has 14 residues.